The sequence of this TCR beta chain was determined in a study of T cells after posttransplantation cyclophosphamide. General observations from the study: TRB clonality was highly associated with recipient CMV seropositivity and reactivation.

This clone was counted at least ten times. Its specificity is not known. Method: immunoSEQ multiplex PCR; TCRdb's copy keeps in-frame clones and lacks some. In total the sample includes roughly 34,000 clones, none of them seen once. The sequence was obtained from a woman aged 25 to 45 in good health and a related stem cell transplant donor. Sequenced: PBMCs.

CDR3 region: CASSFLGTSFF. In nucleotides, the CDR3 is TGTGCCAGCAGTTTCCTTGGGACTAGCTTCTTC. The chain recombines TRBV12-3 or TRBV12-4 with TRBJ2-1; 9 nucleotides line up with TRBD2. Trimming at V came to 3 bases and at J to 16 bases, leaving 4 bases not matched to a gene. This CDR3 has 11 residues.